This T cell receptor beta chain appears in the sequencing data of a study of shared clonotypes between healthy human individuals. Between the trimmed V and J ends, which lost 3 bases and 4 bases, there was a span of 12 bases. CDR1 SQVTM and CDR2 ANQGSEA come from the germline V gene. The CDR3 runs to 13 residues. Sequencing was at deep level. The repertoire was sequenced with immunoSEQ multiplex PCR; TCRdb's copy has only in-frame clones and lacks some. The sample has about 2.1 million clones; about 93% are singletons. General study results and limits: Naive CD4 clonotypes were shared across a handful of donors at about 5%.

The naive CD8 subset, CD45RO-negative cells positively selected for CCR7, excluded terminally differentiated effector memory CD45RA+ cells. Healthy HIV-negative adults without recent acute infections or vaccinations served as donors. To note about this clone: What it binds is not known.

The sequencing sample was made of naive CD8+ T cells from PBMCs. This sequence was found in a man between 18 and 35 years old in good health. Some clones in this sample may be carry-over from other donors' samples. The chain combines TRBV29-1 with TRBJ1-1; tentative D call: TRBD1 (6 bases). DNA for the CDR3: TGCAGCGTTGATGCCCAGGGGAGCACTGAAGCTTTCTTT. The encoded protein is CSVDAQGSTEAFF.